This TCR beta chain was identified during a study of blood T cells in healthy people across ages. Study observations and caveats: Naive and antigen-experienced cells could not be conclusively compared, given unsorted PBMCs.

Through a sample-barcoded 5' primer and a J-beta primer mix, a second PCR was run for about 6 to 11 cycles. TCRdb fed the 5' RACE reads into MiXCR, producing one record per CDR3 protein. The sample has 600,000 to 850,000 distinct CDR3 sequences, approximately 25% seen once. This clonotype has only a few counts. Antigen specificity is unknown. Trimming took 6 bases from V and 0 from J; bases not matched to a gene: 5. Germline lookup yields CDR1 MNHEY and CDR2 SVGEGT. This CDR3 contains 14 residues. The data were also submitted as part of a second study, on T cells of mothers and their children. From that report: A few healthy Caucasian mothers, along with their six children, served as the donors. Each child contributed about 3 million TCR beta CDR3 reads, while each mother contributed over 8.5 million.

V usage is TRBV6-2 or TRBV6-3 and J usage is TRBJ2-7; 7 bases match TRBD1. This receptor was taken from a boy under 18 in good health. What was sequenced was blood. CDR3 sequence reads: CASRRTGDSYEQYF. DNA for the CDR3: TGTGCCAGCAGGCGTACAGGGGACTCCTACGAGCAGTACTTC.